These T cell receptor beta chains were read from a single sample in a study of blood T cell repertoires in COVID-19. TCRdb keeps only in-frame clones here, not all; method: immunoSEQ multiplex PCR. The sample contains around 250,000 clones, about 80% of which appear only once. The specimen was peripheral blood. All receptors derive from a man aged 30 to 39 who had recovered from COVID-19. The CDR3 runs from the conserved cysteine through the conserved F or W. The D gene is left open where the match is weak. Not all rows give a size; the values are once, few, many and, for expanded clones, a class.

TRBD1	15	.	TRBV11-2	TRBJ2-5	CASSMPGQGGETQYF	TGTGCCAGCAGCATGCCGGGACAGGGTGGGGAGACCCAGTACTTC
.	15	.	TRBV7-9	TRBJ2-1	CASSSRGASYNEQFF	TGTGCCAGCAGCTCCCGGGGGGCCTCCTACAATGAGCAGTTCTTC
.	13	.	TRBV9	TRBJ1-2	CASSADMKYGYTF	TGTGCCAGCAGCGCGGACATGAAGTATGGCTACACCTTC
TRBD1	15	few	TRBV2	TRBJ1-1	CASRNRQGLWTEAFF	TGTGCCAGCAGGAACAGACAGGGTTTGTGGACTGAAGCTTTCTTT
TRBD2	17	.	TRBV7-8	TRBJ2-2	CASSLVPTSGNTGELFF	TGTGCCAGCAGCTTAGTCCCGACTAGCGGAAACACCGGGGAGCTGTTTTTT
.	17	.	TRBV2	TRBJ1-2	CASRGVGTIRLNYGYTF	TGTGCCAGCAGGGGAGTAGGCACAATTCGACTTAACTATGGCTACACCTTC
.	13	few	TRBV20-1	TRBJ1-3	CSASADSGNTIYF	TGCAGTGCTAGTGCGGACAGCGGAAACACCATATATTTT
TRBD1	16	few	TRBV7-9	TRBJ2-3	CASSPPGQGITDTQYF	TGTGCCAGCAGCCCACCGGGACAGGGGATCACAGATACGCAGTATTTT
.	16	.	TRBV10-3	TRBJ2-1	CAISEKGDLGLGEQFF	TGTGCCATCAGTGAGAAAGGGGACTTGGGCCTCGGTGAGCAGTTCTTC
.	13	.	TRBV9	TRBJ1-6	CASSEPGNSPLHF	TGTGCCAGCAGCGAACCGGGGAATTCACCCCTCCACTTT
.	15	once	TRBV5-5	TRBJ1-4	CASSVQPGQNEKLFF	TGTGCCAGCAGCGTCCAACCAGGGCAAAATGAAAAACTGTTTTTT
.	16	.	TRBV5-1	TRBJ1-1	CASSLEGGVMNTEAFF	TGCGCCAGCAGCTTGGAAGGGGGAGTCATGAACACTGAAGCTTTCTTT
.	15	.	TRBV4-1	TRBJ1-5	CASSQDRTVNQPQHF	TGCGCCAGCAGCCAAGATCGTACAGTAAATCAGCCCCAGCATTTT
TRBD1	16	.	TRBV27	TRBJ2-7	CASSFRSGTGLYEQYF	TGTGCCAGCAGTTTTAGGTCGGGGACAGGTCTCTACGAGCAGTACTTC
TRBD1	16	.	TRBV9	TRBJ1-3	CASSVAGQGSGNTIYF	TGTGCCAGCAGCGTAGCGGGACAGGGCTCTGGAAACACCATATATTTT
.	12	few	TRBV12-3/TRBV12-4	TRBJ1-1	CASTWGRTEAFF	TGTGCCAGCACCTGGGGGAGGACTGAAGCTTTCTTT
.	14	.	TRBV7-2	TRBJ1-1	CASRLEWQNTEAFF	TGTGCCAGCAGACTAGAGTGGCAGAACACTGAAGCTTTCTTT
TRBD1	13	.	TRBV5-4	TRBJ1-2	CASSSGQGGGYTF	TGTGCCAGCAGCTCTGGACAGGGGGGCGGCTACACCTTC
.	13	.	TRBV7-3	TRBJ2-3	CASSLSSRDTQYF	TGTGCCAGCAGCTTATCGAGCCGTGATACGCAGTATTTT
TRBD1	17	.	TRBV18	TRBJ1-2	CASSRDRPGGREYGYTF	TGTGCCAGCTCACGGGACCGCCCAGGGGGCCGAGAGTATGGCTACACCTTC
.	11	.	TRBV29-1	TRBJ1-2	CSVQSRYGYTF	TGCAGCGTTCAGTCCCGATATGGCTACACCTTC
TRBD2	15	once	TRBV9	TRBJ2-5	CASSVAGGDQETQYF	TGTGCCAGCAGCGTAGCGGGGGGGGACCAAGAGACCCAGTACTTC
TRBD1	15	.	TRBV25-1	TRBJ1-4	CASRLRTGGCEKLFF	TGTGCCAGCAGACTACGGACAGGGGGCTGTGAAAAACTGTTTTTT
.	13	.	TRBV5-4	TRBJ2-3	CASSPPRTDTQYF	TGTGCCAGCAGCCCCCCCCGGACAGATACGCAGTATTTT